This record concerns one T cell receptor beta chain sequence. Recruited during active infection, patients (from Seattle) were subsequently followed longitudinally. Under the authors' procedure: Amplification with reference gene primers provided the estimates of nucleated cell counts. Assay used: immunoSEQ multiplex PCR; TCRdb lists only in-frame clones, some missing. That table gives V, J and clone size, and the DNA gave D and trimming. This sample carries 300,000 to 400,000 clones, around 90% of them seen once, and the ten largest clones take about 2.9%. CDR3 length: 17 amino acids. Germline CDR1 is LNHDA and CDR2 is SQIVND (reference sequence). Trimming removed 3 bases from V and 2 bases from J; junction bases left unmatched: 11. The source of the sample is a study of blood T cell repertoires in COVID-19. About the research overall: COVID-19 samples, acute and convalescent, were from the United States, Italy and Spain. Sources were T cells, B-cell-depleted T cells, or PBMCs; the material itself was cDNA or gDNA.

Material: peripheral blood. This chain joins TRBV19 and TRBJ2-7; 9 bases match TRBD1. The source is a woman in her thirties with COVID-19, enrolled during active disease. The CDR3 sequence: CASSMVGGQGPTYEQYF. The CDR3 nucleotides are TGTGCCAGTAGTATGGTTGGGGGACAGGGACCGACCTACGAGCAGTACTTC. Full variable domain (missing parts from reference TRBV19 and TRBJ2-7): DGGITQSPKYLFRKEGQNVTLSCEQNLNHDAMYWYRQDPGQGLRLIYYSQIVNDFQKGDIAEGYSVSREKKESFPLTVTSAQKNPTAFYLCASSMVGGQGPTYEQYFGPGTRLTVT.